A selection of T cell receptor beta chains follows, all from one sample in a study of CD8 T cells in Susac syndrome. Each CDR3 protein is one row after TCRdb ran MiXCR on the immunoSEQ multiplex PCR reads. The sample yields 95,000 to 150,000 distinct CDR3 sequences, roughly 94% seen once. Sequences were obtained from CD8+ T cells from PBMCs. The receptors derive from a human donor with Susac syndrome. CDR3s include the opening cysteine and the closing phenylalanine or tryptophan. The order of the fields is D gene, J gene, V gene, clone size, CDR3 protein, CDR3 DNA. A D gene is named only where the DNA matches it firmly. For some rows the clone size is stated as once, few or many, or as a class when expanded; others skip it.

d_gene: .; j_gene: TRBJ1-1; v_gene: TRBV13; abundance: .; CDR3aa: CASSYRTGKDTEAFF; CDR3nt: TGTGCCAGCAGCTACCGTACAGGGAAGGACACTGAAGCTTTCTTT
d_gene: .; j_gene: TRBJ2-7; v_gene: TRBV7-9; abundance: .; CDR3aa: CATTTHLEEEQYF; CDR3nt: TGTGCCACCACGACTCACCTCGAGGAAGAGCAGTACTTC
d_gene: TRBD1; j_gene: TRBJ2-7; v_gene: TRBV6-5; abundance: .; CDR3aa: CASSYSTGQAEQYF; CDR3nt: TGTGCCAGCAGTTACTCGACAGGGCAGGCCGAGCAGTACTTC
d_gene: .; j_gene: TRBJ1-5; v_gene: TRBV3-1; abundance: .; CDR3aa: CASSPTAFGNQPQHF; CDR3nt: TGTGCCAGCAGCCCAACAGCGTTTGGGAATCAGCCCCAGCATTTT
d_gene: TRBD1; j_gene: TRBJ2-7; v_gene: TRBV9; abundance: .; CDR3aa: CASSDGDRDHEQYF; CDR3nt: TGTGCCAGCAGCGACGGCGACAGGGACCACGAGCAGTACTTC
d_gene: .; j_gene: TRBJ2-1; v_gene: TRBV15; abundance: .; CDR3aa: CATSRTGSSYNEQFF; CDR3nt: TGTGCCACCAGCCGTACAGGAAGCTCCTACAATGAGCAGTTCTTC
d_gene: TRBD2; j_gene: TRBJ2-1; v_gene: TRBV20-1; abundance: .; CDR3aa: CSAPNRGGPDPNEQFF; CDR3nt: TGCAGTGCTCCAAACCGGGGGGGCCCTGATCCGAATGAGCAGTTCTTC
d_gene: TRBD1; j_gene: TRBJ1-5; v_gene: TRBV19; abundance: .; CDR3aa: CASSKDREGLSNQPQHF; CDR3nt: TGTGCCAGTAGTAAAGACAGGGAGGGACTTAGCAATCAGCCCCAGCATTTT
d_gene: TRBD2; j_gene: TRBJ2-1; v_gene: TRBV12-3/TRBV12-4; abundance: once; CDR3aa: CASTPLASGEQFF; CDR3nt: TGTGCCAGCACTCCCCTGGCTAGCGGTGAGCAGTTCTTC
d_gene: .; j_gene: TRBJ2-7; v_gene: TRBV15; abundance: .; CDR3aa: CATSRDRGGGGSYEQYF; CDR3nt: TGTGCCACCAGCAGAGATCGGGGCGGAGGGGGCTCCTACGAGCAGTACTTC
d_gene: .; j_gene: TRBJ2-7; v_gene: TRBV5-6; abundance: .; CDR3aa: CASSSSVEQYF; CDR3nt: TGTGCCAGCAGCTCTTCGGTGGAGCAGTACTTC
d_gene: .; j_gene: TRBJ2-2; v_gene: TRBV6-5; abundance: .; CDR3aa: CASRARGVAGELFF; CDR3nt: TGTGCCAGCAGAGCTCGCGGGGTCGCCGGGGAGCTGTTTTTT
d_gene: TRBD1; j_gene: TRBJ2-6; v_gene: TRBV15; abundance: .; CDR3aa: CATSRTGVGANVLTF; CDR3nt: TGTGCCACCAGCAGGACAGGGGTAGGGGCCAACGTCCTGACTTTC
d_gene: .; j_gene: TRBJ2-2; v_gene: TRBV20-1; abundance: .; CDR3aa: CSARGGRGNTGELFF; CDR3nt: TGCAGTGCTAGAGGGGGCAGGGGGAACACCGGGGAGCTGTTTTTT
d_gene: .; j_gene: TRBJ1-1; v_gene: TRBV27; abundance: .; CDR3aa: CASWVGGSTEAFF; CDR3nt: TGTGCCAGCTGGGTGGGGGGGAGCACTGAAGCTTTCTTT
d_gene: TRBD2; j_gene: TRBJ2-5; v_gene: TRBV29-1; abundance: .; CDR3aa: CSVDWLAGGEETQYF; CDR3nt: TGCAGCGTTGATTGGCTAGCGGGGGGGGAAGAGACCCAGTACTTC
d_gene: TRBD2; j_gene: TRBJ2-1; v_gene: TRBV20-1; abundance: once; CDR3aa: CSAQLAGGFNEQFF; CDR3nt: TGCAGTGCTCAACTAGCGGGGGGCTTCAATGAGCAGTTCTTC
d_gene: .; j_gene: TRBJ1-1; v_gene: TRBV20-1; abundance: .; CDR3aa: CSARAGGRPEAFF; CDR3nt: TGCAGTGCTAGAGCCGGGGGACGGCCTGAAGCTTTCTTT
d_gene: .; j_gene: TRBJ2-7; v_gene: TRBV20-1; abundance: .; CDR3aa: CSARVRGDHTSEQYF; CDR3nt: TGCAGTGCTAGAGTGAGGGGGGACCATACTTCCGAGCAGTACTTC
d_gene: .; j_gene: TRBJ1-1; v_gene: TRBV30; abundance: .; CDR3aa: CAWSVPPGKNTEAFF; CDR3nt: TGTGCCTGGAGTGTACCTCCGGGGAAGAACACTGAAGCTTTCTTT
d_gene: .; j_gene: TRBJ2-1; v_gene: TRBV18; abundance: once; CDR3aa: CASSSTGNNEQFF; CDR3nt: TGTGCCAGCTCATCAACAGGGAACAATGAGCAGTTCTTC
d_gene: .; j_gene: TRBJ1-1; v_gene: TRBV4-1; abundance: .; CDR3aa: CASSLQAGIGTEAFF; CDR3nt: TGCGCCAGCAGCCTCCAAGCGGGGATTGGCACTGAAGCTTTCTTT
d_gene: .; j_gene: TRBJ1-2; v_gene: TRBV6-2/TRBV6-3; abundance: .; CDR3aa: CASSYGSGYTF; CDR3nt: TGTGCCAGCAGTTACGGCTCCGGCTACACCTTC
d_gene: .; j_gene: TRBJ1-4; v_gene: TRBV2; abundance: .; CDR3aa: CATTKPGNEKLFF; CDR3nt: TGTGCCACCACCAAGCCAGGGAATGAAAAACTGTTTTTT
d_gene: .; j_gene: TRBJ1-4; v_gene: TRBV15; abundance: once; CDR3aa: CATAAGRFEKLFF; CDR3nt: TGTGCCACCGCGGCAGGCCGGTTTGAAAAACTGTTTTTT
d_gene: TRBD2; j_gene: TRBJ2-3; v_gene: TRBV5-1; abundance: .; CDR3aa: CASNEGTSGADTQYF; CDR3nt: TGCGCCAGCAACGAGGGAACTAGCGGGGCCGATACGCAGTATTTT
d_gene: TRBD1; j_gene: TRBJ1-2; v_gene: TRBV7-9; abundance: .; CDR3aa: CASSLPPVLQGQDYGYTF; CDR3nt: TGTGCCAGCAGTCTCCCCCCCGTCCTACAGGGGCAGGACTATGGCTACACCTTC
d_gene: .; j_gene: TRBJ1-2; v_gene: TRBV12-3/TRBV12-4; abundance: .; CDR3aa: CASKTTGEAYGYTF; CDR3nt: TGTGCCAGCAAAACGACGGGGGAGGCTTATGGCTACACCTTC